The clone carrying this T cell receptor (beta chain) was picked up a small number of times. The antigen remains unidentified. Germline values: CDR1 MNHEY, CDR2 SVGAGI. Trimming at V came to 2 bases and at J to 3 bases, leaving 4 bases not matched to a gene. This CDR3 spans 15 amino acids. Healthy Caucasians from Russia aged about 6 to 100 served as donors. With a J-beta primer mix and a sample-barcoded 5' primer, a second PCR ran 7 to 11 cycles. A single record per CDR3 protein comes from TCRdb applying MiXCR to the 5' RACE reads. Of 730,000 or so distinct CDR3 sequences listed, around 43% are singletons. The record originates from a study of blood T cells in healthy people across ages. Study-wide results and caveats: CMV status of donors was unknown, possibly confounding expanded clonotype changes.

The sample comprised blood. This receptor was identified in a man older than 75 in good health. The V gene is TRBV6-5, the J gene TRBJ2-7; 10 bases match TRBD2. The CDR3 DNA sequence: TGTGCCAGCAGTTACGAGGCTAGCGGGGGCTACGAGCAGTACTTC. Protein sequence: CASSYEASGGYEQYF.